This note documents a single TCR beta chain sequence. This sample was included in a study of blood T cell repertoires in COVID-19. Study at large: Acute-phase and convalescent COVID-19 samples originated in the United States, Italy and Spain. From T cells, B-cell-depleted T cells, or PBMCs came the material, which was cDNA or gDNA.

Trimming left V 3 bases short and J 6 bases short, with 16 bases between. The germline CDR1 and CDR2 sequences are LNHNV and YYDKDF (reference sequence). The CDR3 sequence is 15 residues long. In the authors' methods: Amplifying reference gene primers gave estimates of nucleated cell counts. The repertoire was sequenced with immunoSEQ multiplex PCR; TCRdb's copy has only in-frame clones and lacks some. The DNA gave D and trimming, while V, J and clone size come from that table. The sample lists about 230,000 clones, around 78% seen once, with about 2.5% in the top ten. The chain uses TRBV15 and TRBJ2-3, with D possibly being TRBD2 (6 bases). This receptor was obtained from a woman in her seventies with active or convalescent COVID-19. Source material: peripheral blood. The CDR3 region has the DNA TGTGCCACCAGCAGTTCCGCGCGGGGCGGGGATACGCAGTATTTT. Translating gives CATSSSARGGDTQYF.